These T cell receptor beta chains were read from a single sample in a study of T cells in Graves' hyperthyroidism and ophthalmopathy. TCRdb analysed the multiplex PCR reads with MiXCR anew, one entry per CDR3 protein. The profile shows over 700,000 distinct CDR3 sequences, around 19% of them singletons. Sequenced material: blood. These receptors were taken from a woman in her forties or fifties with Graves' hyperthyroidism that later progressed to Graves' ophthalmopathy. The CDR3 runs from the conserved cysteine through the conserved F or W. Each record gives: clone size, CDR3 length, J gene, V gene, CDR3 protein. The size field is filled for only some rows; it gives once, few, many or a size class.

>few|16|TRBJ2-1|TRBV11-2
CASSLIRQGPYNEQFF
>.|15|TRBJ1-3|TRBV25-1
CASSRSGDFGNTIYF
>few|17|TRBJ2-2|TRBV30
CAWSSAGGRPRAGELFF
>.|14|TRBJ1-2|TRBV20-1
CSARAWTGEHGYTF
>.|16|TRBJ1-1|TRBV12-3/TRBV12-4
CASSLPFGDRDLRTFF
>many|15|TRBJ2-1|TRBV20-1
CSARRLAGGFNEQFF
>many|14|TRBJ2-7|TRBV12-3/TRBV12-4
CASSLGQGGLEQYF
>.|15|TRBJ1-4|TRBV2
CASSPLTGGSEKLFF
>.|16|TRBJ1-5|TRBV20-1
CSARDREGVSNQPQHF
>many|13|TRBJ2-7|TRBV6-1
CATRTSGAYEQYF
>.|16|TRBJ1-5|TRBV12-3/TRBV12-4
CASRAPAGAINQPQHF
>few|14|TRBJ2-5|TRBV10-2
CASSESTRQETQYF
>many|16|TRBJ2-3|TRBV3-1
CASSQDDLQGADTQYF
>.|21|TRBJ2-7|TRBV27
CASSLSSSFSGASWTTYEQYF
>.|16|TRBJ2-3|TRBV6-2/TRBV6-3
CASTRSKGGFTDTQYF
>.|12|TRBJ1-1|TRBV6-1
CASARLNTEAFF
>many|14|TRBJ1-5|TRBV12-3/TRBV12-4
CASTLQGSNQPQHF
>.|13|TRBJ1-2|TRBV6-1
CASRDDRGQGYTF
>few|15|TRBJ2-2|TRBV7-9
CASSFTPGSTGELFF
>few|16|TRBJ1-2|TRBV18
CASSPQMADTNYGYTF
>many|14|TRBJ2-1|TRBV10-3
CAISRAGDYNEQFF
>few|16|TRBJ2-2|TRBV5-1
CASSLFRDRGTGELFF
>many|11|TRBJ2-1|TRBV18
CASSPGLGQFF
>many|14|TRBJ2-2|TRBV3-1
CASSHAGNTGELFF
>many|15|TRBJ1-3|TRBV12-3/TRBV12-4
CASSFQLLSGNTIYF
>many|15|TRBJ1-2|TRBV6-5
CASSYSSRQSEGYTF
>.|12|TRBJ1-2|TRBV7-6
CASSLRDGGYTF
>.|17|TRBJ2-2|TRBV3-1
CASSREFTGDKGGELFF
>.|16|TRBJ2-7|TRBV5-1
CASSPDRQALGYEQYF
>.|14|TRBJ1-2|TRBV7-9
CASSFGTPSYGYTF
>many|16|TRBJ2-1|TRBV5-1
CASSPSGTSGYNEQFF
>few|13|TRBJ2-5|TRBV24-1
CATSDFNGETQYF
>.|13|TRBJ1-4|TRBV11-3
CASSLSTGQKLFF
>.|14|TRBJ2-5|TRBV3-1
CASSPRGVEETQYF
>few|12|TRBJ2-1|TRBV20-1
CSALRVAGEQFF
>.|16|TRBJ2-3|TRBV7-9
CASSLAMGGSTDTQYF
>.|16|TRBJ1-5|TRBV7-9
CASSRLDSPLDQPQHF
>.|16|TRBJ1-3|TRBV7-2
CASSLFLGSAGNTIYF
>.|13|TRBJ2-7|TRBV15
CATSRGGIYEQYF
>many|15|TRBJ1-5|TRBV20-1
CSARNGVFGNQPQHF
>.|13|TRBJ2-3|TRBV20-1
CSASPHRTDTQYF
>many|15|TRBJ1-3|TRBV11-2
CASSLRGDSGNTIYF